These 6 T cell receptor beta chains originate from one sample sequenced in a study of T cell responses to AZD1222 COVID-19 vaccine (dated by TCRdb to the early 2020s). Per the publication, the time point label means: about 28 days (+/-7) after the second vaccine dose. The library was prepared using the immunoSEQ multiplex PCR assay. TCRdb mirrors the immuneACCESS table, restricted to in-frame sequences. Some clones are absent from its copies; in checked studies, under half trace to an unresolved V gene, and the reason for the others is unknown. The sample table contains some 180,000 clones; only one count was recorded for roughly 90% of them. Approximately 1.6% of the sample is held by the ten biggest clonotypes. This specimen was peripheral blood, taken 28 days after the second AZD1222 dose. These receptors came from an adult who received the AZD1222 COVID-19 vaccine.

The chain joins TRBV6-5 to TRBJ1-1; D unclear. With 2 bases removed from V and 1 base from J, the gap between germline ends came to 11 bases. Per germline, CDR1 MNHEY and CDR2 SVGAGI. The CDR3 spans 15 residues. The CDR3: CASSYRGRKNTEAFF. Here the CDR3 DNA reads TGTGCCAGCAGTTACCGCGGACGGAAGAACACTGAAGCTTTCTTT.

The J gene is TRBJ2-7, the V gene TRBV6-1; D might be TRBD2 (6 bases). The CDR3 covers 13 residues. Trimming shortened V by 3 bases and J by 6 bases, and 12 bases separated the two germline ends. The germline V gene encodes CDR1 MNHNS and CDR2 SASEGT. The chain's CDR3 is CASSDGGGFEQYF. The DNA for the CDR3 is TGTGCCAGCAGTGACGGGGGAGGTTTCGAGCAGTACTTC.

The gene calls are TRBV6-5 and TRBJ1-1; D unresolved. Between the trimmed V and J ends, which lost 6 bases and 2 bases, there was a span of 10 bases. CDR3 length equals 13 residues. Per germline, CDR1 MNHEY and CDR2 SVGAGI. The CDR3 spells CASRYTANTEAFF. In DNA, the CDR3 is TGTGCCAGCAGGTATACAGCAAACACTGAAGCTTTCTTT.

This chain uses TRBV18 with TRBJ2-5; no definite D call. This CDR3 contains 14 residues. Looked up from germline, CDR1 is KGHSH and CDR2 is LQKENI. V lost 4 bases and J lost 2, with 11 bases in between. CDR3 residues: CASSRSDGQETQYF. The CDR3 DNA follows: TGTGCCAGCTCACGCAGTGACGGACAAGAGACCCAGTACTTC.

The chain is built from TRBV11-2 and TRBJ1-2; D remains ambiguous. Germline V gene sequence: CDR1 SGHAT, CDR2 FQNNGV. V was pared by 1 base and J by 7 bases, with 16 bases between. CDR3 length: 15 amino acids. CDR3 sequence reads: CASSLGMDSISGYTF. The CDR3 region has the DNA TGTGCCAGCAGCTTAGGAATGGATAGTATAAGTGGCTACACCTTC.

The CDR3 region has the DNA TGTGCCAGCAGCCAAGGGGGAGCGGGAGGCTACGAGCAGTACTTC. This translates into CASSQGGAGGYEQYF. The chain has TRBV14 and TRBJ2-7; 9 bases match TRBD2. CDR1 and CDR2 from the germline V gene are SGHDN and FVKESK. The CDR3 runs to 15 residues. The V gene end was trimmed by 1 base and the J gene end by 3 bases; junction bases not matched to a gene: 4.